This T cell receptor beta chain was observed in a study of OX40 agonist ivuxolimab in advanced cancers. The overall study: Hepatocellular carcinoma, melanoma, renal cell or head and neck cancer was diagnosed in the dose-escalation patients. At just under 85% male, the cohort had a mean age of 60 years, ranging from roughly 20 to 90. General study findings and limits: No determination was made of the antigen specificity of the expanded peripheral T cells.

Remarks on this clone: Antigen unknown.

The CDR3 has 15 amino acids. From germline, CDR1 is ENHRY and CDR2 SYGVKD. J lost 7 bases, V lost 4 bases, and 4 bases had no gene match. The method was immunoSEQ multiplex PCR; TCRdb's version includes in-frame clones alone and lacks a portion of them. The sample consists of 60,000 or so clones, around four fifths of them appearing once. The J gene is TRBJ2-1, the V gene TRBV10-3; TRBD2 matches 13 bases. This TCR was sampled from an adult with an advanced solid tumor such as melanoma, head and neck, liver or kidney cancer. Sequencing was performed on CD4+ or CD8+ T cells sorted from blood, taken in a trial of the OX40 agonist ivuxolimab. This chain's CDR3 is CAISVETSGGNEQFF. CDR3 bases: TGTGCCATCAGTGTCGAGACTAGCGGGGGGAATGAGCAGTTCTTC.